What follows describes a single TCR beta chain. Antigen: not known. The germline V gene has CDR1 SGHTA and CDR2 FQGTGA. This CDR3 contains 13 residues. The V and J ends lost 6 bases and 12 bases respectively, with 18 bases between them. The data originate from a study of vaccination and CD4 T cells after COVID-19. In the study overall: Taking of post-vaccine samples occurred a median 72 days after dose two (range 14 to 241). The stimulus for the cells was overlapping spike peptides derived from SARS-CoV-2, HCoV-NL63, HCoV-OC43 and HCoV-229E.

The treatment here: approximately 9-day PBMC culture with coronavirus spike peptide pools or control peptides (ViraFEST assay). Sequencing of DNA taken from cultured CD4+ T cells relied on the Oncomine TCR Beta short-read assay. From cultured CD4+ T cells, genomic DNA was extracted. TCRdb re-called the PCR reads through MiXCR, storing one row per CDR3 protein. Counted here are some 21,000 distinct CDR3 sequences, about half occurring once; the ten biggest clones make up more than 8.5%. This clonotype was obtained from a human donor who had recovered from COVID-19. V and J are TRBV7-3 and TRBJ2-1; D could derive from TRBD1 or TRBD2 (7 bases each). What was sequenced was CD4+ T cells from blood, cultured in vitro. In DNA form, the CDR3 reads TGTGCCAGCAGACCAAAGGGGAGGGGGCGGCAGTTCTTC. It yields the protein CASRPKGRGRQFF.